This is a list of T cell receptor beta chains from one sample in a study of shared clonotypes between healthy human individuals. Clones were read by immunoSEQ multiplex PCR, and TCRdb kept only the in-frame ones, dropping some. Of fewer than 3 million clones in the sample, under 95% were seen once. Sample: naive CD4+ T cells from PBMCs. The origin of the receptors is a man aged 18 to 35 in good health. Some clones in this sample may be carry-over from other donors' samples. Each CDR3 is given with its conserved first and last residue. The D gene is left open where the match is weak.

d_call	v_call	j_call	cdr3_aa	cdr3_nt
.	TRBV7-3	TRBJ2-2	CASSSERGELFF	TGTGCCAGCAGCTCAGAGAGGGGGGAGCTGTTTTTT
.	TRBV2	TRBJ1-1	CASRTDGGTEAFF	TGTGCCAGCAGGACCGATGGAGGCACTGAAGCTTTCTTT
.	TRBV11-1	TRBJ1-1	CASSLAQMYGADTEAFF	TGTGCCAGCAGCTTAGCACAGATGTACGGGGCGGACACTGAAGCTTTCTTT
.	TRBV5-5	TRBJ1-1	CASSLIFGYTEAFF	TGTGCCAGCAGCTTGATATTCGGATACACTGAAGCTTTCTTT
.	TRBV9	TRBJ2-5	CASSVGEGETQYF	TGTGCCAGCAGCGTAGGAGAGGGAGAGACCCAGTACTTC
.	TRBV19	TRBJ1-4	CASGLGGGVEKLFF	TGTGCCAGTGGTCTTGGTGGGGGAGTTGAAAAACTGTTTTTT
.	TRBV6-5	TRBJ2-7	CASSYGTVGDEQYF	TGTGCCAGCAGTTACGGAACGGTGGGGGACGAGCAGTACTTC
.	TRBV7-9	TRBJ2-6	CASSLAGTGANVLTF	TGTGCCAGCAGCTTAGCCGGAACTGGGGCCAACGTCCTGACTTTC
.	TRBV7-2	TRBJ1-5	CASSLYLRGSQPQHF	TGTGCCAGCAGCTTATACCTCCGGGGTAGCCAGCCCCAGCATTTT
.	TRBV27	TRBJ2-5	CASSLVHAGQETQYF	TGTGCCAGCAGTTTAGTCCACGCAGGGCAAGAGACCCAGTACTTC
.	TRBV13	TRBJ2-7	CASSLRQARFEEQYF	TGTGCCAGCAGCTTACGGCAGGCGAGATTCGAAGAGCAGTACTTC
.	TRBV28	TRBJ1-3	CASSLGGVENTIYF	TGTGCCAGCAGTTTAGGGGGAGTAGAAAACACCATATATTTT
.	TRBV5-6	TRBJ2-1	CASSGIGGFSYNEQFF	TGTGCCAGCAGCGGGATTGGGGGATTCTCCTACAATGAGCAGTTCTTC
TRBD2	TRBV7-9	TRBJ2-1	CASSRTSGATYNEQFF	TGTGCCAGCAGCCGGACTAGCGGAGCGACCTACAATGAGCAGTTCTTC